This T cell receptor beta chain derives from a study of T cell repertoires in cytomegalovirus infection. This CDR3 has 16 amino acids. The trim removed 5 bases at V and 6 bases at J, leaving 6 bases unmatched. Germline CDR1 SGHDT, CDR2 YYEEEE. As for this clonotype: What it recognizes is unknown.

TCRdb analysed the reads with MiXCR anew, one entry per CDR3 protein. The table records fewer than 950,000 distinct CDR3 sequences, approximately 32% of them present only once. Whole-study results and caveats: In two of eight donors, the top clonotype was HLA-C-restricted CMV-specific. Identification of carriers of CMV plus the relevant HLA was achieved through cumulative public TCR beta family frequency.

This sequence originates from a human donor in good health (CMV status not recorded). Some clones in this sample may be carry-over from other donors' samples. The chain recombines TRBV5-6 with TRBJ2-3, with 16 bases identical to TRBD2. The sequencing used cultured CD8+ T cells from PBMCs, collected from culture after CMV antigen stimulation. The CDR3 region is CASRPGTSGGADTQYF. The CDR3 coding sequence is TGTGCCAGCAGACCCGGGACTAGCGGGGGGGCCGATACGCAGTATTTT.